This T cell receptor beta chain was sequenced for a study of T cell responses to AZD1222 COVID-19 vaccine (dated by TCRdb to about 2021). General notes on the study: TCR sequencing was performed for 230 to 250 trial participants, of whom 200 to 210 were given two doses of AZD1222 and around 25 were given two doses of MenACWY control vaccine. Trial participants were enrolled by age into 18-55, 56-69 and 70-plus year subgroups, with roughly 160, 29 and 62 TCR-sequenced participants respectively.

The CDR3 regions of human TCRbeta chains were subjected to immunosequencing. Per the source publication's procedure: Repertoire TCRs were checked for matches against a reference library of SARS-CoV-2-specific TCRs that had been generated using the MIRA antigen-specificity platform. Breadth meant the fraction of unique TCRs that were SARS-CoV-2-associated, whereas depth meant the fraction of total T cells that were SARS-CoV-2-associated. Each spike-specific TCR was assigned to its reactive spike region and to a CD4 or CD8 class using the MIRA data. Log10-transformed breadth and depth values were compared by one-way ANOVA with Sidak's multiple comparisons tests. TCRdb holds this immuneACCESS table with in-frame rearrangements only. Some clones are missing; in checked studies, unresolved V genes explain under half, and the rest has no known cause. D and trimming come from the DNA, and the V and J calls and clone size come from that table. The sample yields 250,000 to 300,000 clones; 94% were counted once. Jointly, the top ten make up about 0.5% of the sample.

Here is what the overall study found, with its caveats: CD4 TCRs associated with the vaccine covered the entire spike protein, and the dominant responses were in regions 160-218 and 743-854. Because no samples from the day 14 peak response were available, repertoires could be characterized only after the peak T cell response. Participants were mostly white British, with more females than males. The authors suggested clonal diversity may have been underestimated. Conclusions about previously exposed vaccinees were limited because only six or seven AZD1222 recipients were SARS-CoV-2 seropositive at baseline. In the small 56-69-year group, the increase in depth fell short of significance, most likely because of low power. Spike-specific TCR breadth and depth rose significantly after two AZD1222 doses compared with day 0 and with MenACWY recipients. Reportedly, close to half of the unique spike-specific TCRs recognized epitopes lying outside the regions that are mutated in the B.1.351 and B.1.1.7 variants.

V gives up 6 bases and J gives up 6 bases, and the segment between their germline ends measures 21 bases. The germline V gene yields MDHEN for CDR1 and SYDVKM for CDR2. Including the terminal cysteine and phenylalanine, the CDR3 comprises 16 residues. The sequence is cut down to CDR3 DNA, 48 bases in frame from base 1. The time point label of this sample denotes: about 28 days (+/-7) after the second vaccine dose. AZD1222 recipients given second doses at about 4 weeks or at about 12 weeks were pooled, since spike-specific TCR depth and breadth were not found to differ between the two schedules. Vaccinee samples came from UK trials COV001 and COV002, including a single-blind randomized controlled phase 2/3 trial of AZD1222 (ChAdOx1 nCoV-19) in healthy adults. Trial participant PBMC samples were collected at day 0 and day 28 after the second dose for TCRbeta chain sequencing. As to this clone: The clone's antigen remains unknown. It has no much larger one-base neighbor in the sample; base qualities were not kept.

The receptor comes from an adult who received the AZD1222 COVID-19 vaccine. Recombination linked TRBV28 to TRBJ1-5, and perhaps TRBD1 as D gene, on 5 matching bases. The sequencing here drew on peripheral blood, taken 28 days after the second AZD1222 dose. The nucleotide sequence is TGTGCCAGCAGCCTTTATGGCCAGGGCCGGGGTCAGCCCCAGCATTTT. Its translation reads: CASSLYGQGRGQPQHF.